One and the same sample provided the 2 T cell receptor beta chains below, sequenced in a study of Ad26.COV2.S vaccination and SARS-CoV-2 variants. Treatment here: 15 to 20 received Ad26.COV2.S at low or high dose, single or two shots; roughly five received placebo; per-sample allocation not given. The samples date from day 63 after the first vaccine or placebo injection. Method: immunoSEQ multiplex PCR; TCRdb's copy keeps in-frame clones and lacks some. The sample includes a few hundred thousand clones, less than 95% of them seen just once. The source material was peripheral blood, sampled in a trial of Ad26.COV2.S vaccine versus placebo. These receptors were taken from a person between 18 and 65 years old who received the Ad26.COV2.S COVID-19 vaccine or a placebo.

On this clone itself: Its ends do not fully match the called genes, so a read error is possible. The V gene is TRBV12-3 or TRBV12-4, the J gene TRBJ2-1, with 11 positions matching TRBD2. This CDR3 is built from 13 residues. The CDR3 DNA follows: TGTGCCAGCAGTCTAGCGGGAGGCAATGAGCAGTTCTTC. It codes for CASSLAGGNEQFF.

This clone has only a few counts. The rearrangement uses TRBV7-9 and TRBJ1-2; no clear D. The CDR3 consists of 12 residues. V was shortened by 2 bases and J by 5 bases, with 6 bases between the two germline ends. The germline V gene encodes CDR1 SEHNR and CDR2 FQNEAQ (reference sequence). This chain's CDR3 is CASSLLEYGYTF. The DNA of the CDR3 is TGTGCCAGCAGCTTACTAGAGTATGGCTACACCTTC.